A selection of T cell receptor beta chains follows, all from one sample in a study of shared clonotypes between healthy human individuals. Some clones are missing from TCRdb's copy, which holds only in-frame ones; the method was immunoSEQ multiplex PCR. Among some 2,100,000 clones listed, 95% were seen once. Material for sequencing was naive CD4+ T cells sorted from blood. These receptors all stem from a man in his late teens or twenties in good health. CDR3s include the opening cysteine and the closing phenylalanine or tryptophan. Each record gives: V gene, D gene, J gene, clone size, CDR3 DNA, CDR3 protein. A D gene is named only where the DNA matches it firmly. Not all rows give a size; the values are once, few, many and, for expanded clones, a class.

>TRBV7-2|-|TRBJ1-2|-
TGTGCCAGCAGCACCGATATGACGGGGTCCGGAGATGGCTACACCTTC
CASSTDMTGSGDGYTF
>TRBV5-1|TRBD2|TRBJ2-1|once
TGCGCCAGCAGCTTGATTTCCCCGGGAGGGCCTGGCAATGAGCAGTTCTTC
CASSLISPGGPGNEQFF
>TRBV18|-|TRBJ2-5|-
TGTGCCAGCTCACTATTTGACACGGATGGAGAGACCCAGTACTTC
CASSLFDTDGETQYF
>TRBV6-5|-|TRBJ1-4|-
TGTGCCAGCAGTTCCAGAAGTAATGAAAAACTGTTTTTT
CASSSRSNEKLFF
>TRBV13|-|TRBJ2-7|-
TGTGCCAGCAGCTTTTCTCGTGGGGCGGGGCTTATTGGCGAGCAGTACTTC
CASSFSRGAGLIGEQYF
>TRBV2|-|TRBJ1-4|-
TGTGCCAGCAGTGAAAGAGGAGGGGGTGCAACTAATGAAAAACTGTTTTTT
CASSERGGGATNEKLFF
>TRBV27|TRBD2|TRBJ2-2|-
TGTGCCAGCAGCCGATTCCTGAGGACTAGCGGGTTCACCGGGGAGCTGTTTTTT
CASSRFLRTSGFTGELFF
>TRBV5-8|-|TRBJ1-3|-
TGTGCCAGCAGCTTGGATTGGGGTAGTGGAAACACCATATATTTT
CASSLDWGSGNTIYF
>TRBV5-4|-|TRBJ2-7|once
TGTGCCAGCAGCTTGGGCAGGGGCAGCTCCTACGAGCAGTACTTC
CASSLGRGSSYEQYF
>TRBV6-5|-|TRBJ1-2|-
TGTGCCAGCAGTCCGGGAGGAAACTATGGCTACACCTTC
CASSPGGNYGYTF
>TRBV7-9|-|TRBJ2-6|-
TGTGCCAGCAGCTCCCCTGGGACACCGTCTGGGGCCAACGTCCTGACTTTC
CASSSPGTPSGANVLTF
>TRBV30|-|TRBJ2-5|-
TGTGCCTGGGGTAGGGGCGACCTACAAGAGACCCAGTACTTC
CAWGRGDLQETQYF
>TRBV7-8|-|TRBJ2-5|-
TGTGCCAGCAGCTCCCTATGGGGTACTGGAGAGACCCAGTACTTC
CASSSLWGTGETQYF
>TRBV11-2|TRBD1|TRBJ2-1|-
TGTGCCAGCAGCCCCCGGACAGGGGTAGGAGATGAGCAGTTCTTC
CASSPRTGVGDEQFF
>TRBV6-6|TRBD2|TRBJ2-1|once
TGTGCCAGCAGTAGAACTAGCGGGGCTGACAATGAGCAGTTCTTC
CASSRTSGADNEQFF
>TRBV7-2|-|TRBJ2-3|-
TGTGCCAGCAGCTTCCCAACTCGGGATACGCAGTATTTT
CASSFPTRDTQYF